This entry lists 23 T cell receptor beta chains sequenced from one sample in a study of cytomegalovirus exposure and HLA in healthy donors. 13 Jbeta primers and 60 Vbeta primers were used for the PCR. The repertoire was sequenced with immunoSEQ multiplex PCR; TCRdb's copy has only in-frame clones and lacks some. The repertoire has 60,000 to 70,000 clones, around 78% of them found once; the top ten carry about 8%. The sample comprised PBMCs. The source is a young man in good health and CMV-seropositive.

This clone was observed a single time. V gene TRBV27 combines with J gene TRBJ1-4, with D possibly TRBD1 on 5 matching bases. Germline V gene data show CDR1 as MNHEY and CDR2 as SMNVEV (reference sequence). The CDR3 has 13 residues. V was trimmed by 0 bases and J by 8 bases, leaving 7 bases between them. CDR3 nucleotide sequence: TGTGCCAGCAGTTTATCTGGGGGGGAAAAACTGTTTTTT. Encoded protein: CASSLSGGEKLFF.

This CDR3 is CAWETGGEKLFF. CDR3 nucleotide sequence: TGTGCCTGGGAGACAGGGGGCGAAAAACTGTTTTTT. The chain recombines TRBV30 with TRBJ1-4; 10 bases fit TRBD1. CDR1 GTSNPN and CDR2 SVGIG come from the germline V gene (reference sequence). V was pared by 5 bases and J by 8 bases, with 2 bases of the junction left unmatched. This CDR3 comprises 12 residues.

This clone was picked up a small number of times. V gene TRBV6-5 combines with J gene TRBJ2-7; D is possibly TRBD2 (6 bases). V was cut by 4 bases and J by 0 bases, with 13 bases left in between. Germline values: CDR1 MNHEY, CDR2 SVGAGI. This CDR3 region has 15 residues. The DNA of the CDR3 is TGTGCCAGCAGTTCTGGACGGGAGCGCTCCTACGAGCAGTACTTC. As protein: CASSSGRERSYEQYF.

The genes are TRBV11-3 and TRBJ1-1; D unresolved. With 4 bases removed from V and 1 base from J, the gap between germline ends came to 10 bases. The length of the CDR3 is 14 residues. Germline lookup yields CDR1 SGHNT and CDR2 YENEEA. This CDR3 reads CASSYSGSNTEAFF. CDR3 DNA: TGTGCCAGCAGCTATTCGGGGTCGAACACTGAAGCTTTCTTT. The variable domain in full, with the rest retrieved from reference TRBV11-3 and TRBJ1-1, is EAGVVQSPRYKIIEKKQPVAFWCNPISGHNTLYWYLQNLGQGPELLIRYENEEAVDDSQLPKDRFSAERLKGVDSTLKIQPAELGDSAVYLCASSYSGSNTEAFFGQGTRLTVV.

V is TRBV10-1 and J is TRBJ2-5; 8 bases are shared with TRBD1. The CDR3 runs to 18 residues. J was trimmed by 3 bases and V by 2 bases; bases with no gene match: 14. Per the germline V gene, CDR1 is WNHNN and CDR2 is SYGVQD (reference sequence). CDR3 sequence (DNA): TGCGCCAGCAGTGAGGGTGTCAGGACAGGGAGACGAGAAGAGACCCAGTACTTC. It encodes CASSEGVRTGRREETQYF.

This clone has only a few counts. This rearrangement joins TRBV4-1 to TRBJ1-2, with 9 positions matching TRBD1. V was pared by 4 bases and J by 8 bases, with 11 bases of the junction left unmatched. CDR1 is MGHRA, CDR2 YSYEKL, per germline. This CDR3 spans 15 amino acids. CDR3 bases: TGCGCCAGCAGCCTAACTACCGGGACAGGGTCCGGCTACACCTTC. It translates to CASSLTTGTGSGYTF.

CDR3 DNA: TGTGCCAGCAGTTACTCGGGGGGGTTGGAAAAACTGTTTTTT. This translates into CASSYSGGLEKLFF. The chain couples TRBV6-5 to TRBJ1-4; a possible D gene is TRBD1 (5 bases). The CDR3 is 14 amino acids. V was cut by 0 bases and J by 8 bases, with 10 bases left in between. Germline V lookup: CDR1 MNHEY, CDR2 SVGAGI.

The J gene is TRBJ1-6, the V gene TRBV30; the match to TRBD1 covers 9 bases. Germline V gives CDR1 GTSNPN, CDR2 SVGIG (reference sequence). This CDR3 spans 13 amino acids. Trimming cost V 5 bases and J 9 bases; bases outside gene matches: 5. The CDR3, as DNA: TGTGCCTGGCGGACAGGGGCTTTTTCACCCCTCCACTTT. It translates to CAWRTGAFSPLHF.

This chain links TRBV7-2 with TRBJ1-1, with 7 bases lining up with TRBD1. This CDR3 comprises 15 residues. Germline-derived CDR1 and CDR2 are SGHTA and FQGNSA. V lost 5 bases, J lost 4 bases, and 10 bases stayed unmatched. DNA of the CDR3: TGTGCCAGCAGCCAGGACAGGCTGTCGACCACTGAAGCTTTCTTT. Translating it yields CASSQDRLSTTEAFF.

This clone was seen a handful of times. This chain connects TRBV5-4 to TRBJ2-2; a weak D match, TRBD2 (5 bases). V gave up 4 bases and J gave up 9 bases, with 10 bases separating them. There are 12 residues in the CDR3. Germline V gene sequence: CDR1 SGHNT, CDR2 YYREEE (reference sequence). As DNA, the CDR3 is TGTGCCAGCAGCGGAGGAGTAAGGGAGCTGTTTTTT. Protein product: CASSGGVRELFF.

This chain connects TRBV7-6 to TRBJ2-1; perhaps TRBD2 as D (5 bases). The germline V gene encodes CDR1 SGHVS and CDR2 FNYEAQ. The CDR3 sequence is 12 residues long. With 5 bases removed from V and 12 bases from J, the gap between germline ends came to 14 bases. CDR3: CASSRSEGGQFF. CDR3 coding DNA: TGTGCCAGCAGCCGCTCTGAGGGCGGGCAGTTCTTC.

CDR3 sequence: CASNGGSQETQYF. CDR3 bases: TGTGCCAGCAACGGCGGGAGCCAAGAGACCCAGTACTTC. V is TRBV5-6 and J is TRBJ2-5, with 7 bases fitting TRBD2. The germline V gene has CDR1 SGHDT and CDR2 YYEEEE. V lost 6 bases, J lost 1 base, and 3 bases stayed unmatched. The CDR3 has 13 amino acids.

CDR3 region: CASSVARGVNEQFF. The CDR3 DNA is TGTGCCAGCAGCGTGGCCAGGGGGGTCAATGAGCAGTTCTTC. This chain uses TRBV9 with TRBJ2-1, with D tentatively TRBD1 (7 bases). The CDR3 contains 14 residues. CDR1 and CDR2 from the germline V gene are SGDLS and YYNGEE. Trimming left V 2 bases short and J 6 bases short, with 12 bases between.

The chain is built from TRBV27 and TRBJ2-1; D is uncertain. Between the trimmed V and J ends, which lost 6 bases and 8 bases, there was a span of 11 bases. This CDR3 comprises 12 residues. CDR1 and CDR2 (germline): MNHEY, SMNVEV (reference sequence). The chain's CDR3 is CASSAVRYEQFF. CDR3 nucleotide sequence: TGTGCCAGCAGCGCGGTGAGGTATGAGCAGTTCTTC.

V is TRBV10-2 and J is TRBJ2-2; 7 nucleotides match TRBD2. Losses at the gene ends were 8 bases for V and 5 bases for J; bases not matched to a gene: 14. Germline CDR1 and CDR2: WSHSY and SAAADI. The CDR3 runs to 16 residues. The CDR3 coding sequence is TGCGCCAGCTCCTCGCCAAGCGGGAAAGGGACCGGGGAGCTGTTTTTT. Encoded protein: CASSSPSGKGTGELFF.

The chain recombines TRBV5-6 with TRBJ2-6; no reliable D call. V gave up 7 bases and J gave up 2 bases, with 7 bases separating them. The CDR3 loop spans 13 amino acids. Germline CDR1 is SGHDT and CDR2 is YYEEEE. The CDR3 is CASRRAGANVLTF. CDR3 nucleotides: TGTGCCAGCCGACGGGCTGGGGCCAACGTCCTGACTTTC. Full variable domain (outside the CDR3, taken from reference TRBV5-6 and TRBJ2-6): DAGVTQSPTHLIKTRGQQVTLRCSPKSGHDTVSWYQQALGQGPQFIFQYYEEEERQRGNFPDRFSGHQFPNYSSELNVNALLLGDSALYLCASRRAGANVLTFGAGSRLTVL.

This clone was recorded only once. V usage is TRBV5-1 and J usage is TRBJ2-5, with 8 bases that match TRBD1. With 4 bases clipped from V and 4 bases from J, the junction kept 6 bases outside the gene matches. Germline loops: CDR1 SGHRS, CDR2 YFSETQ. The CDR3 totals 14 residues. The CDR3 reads CASSPGQGAETQYF. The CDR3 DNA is TGCGCCAGCAGCCCCGGACAGGGTGCAGAGACCCAGTACTTC. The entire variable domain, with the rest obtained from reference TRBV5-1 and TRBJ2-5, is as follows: KAGVTQTPRYLIKTRGQQVTLSCSPISGHRSVSWYQQTPGQGLQFLFEYFSETQRNKGNFPGRFSGRQFSNSRSEMNVSTLELGDSALYLCASSPGQGAETQYFGPGTRLLVL.

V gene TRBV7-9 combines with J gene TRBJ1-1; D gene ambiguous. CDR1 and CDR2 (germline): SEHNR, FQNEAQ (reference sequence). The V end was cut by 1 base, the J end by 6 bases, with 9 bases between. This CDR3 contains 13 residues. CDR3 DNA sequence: TGTGCCAGCAGCTTAGGTGGCACCGCTGAAGCTTTCTTT. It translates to CASSLGGTAEAFF.

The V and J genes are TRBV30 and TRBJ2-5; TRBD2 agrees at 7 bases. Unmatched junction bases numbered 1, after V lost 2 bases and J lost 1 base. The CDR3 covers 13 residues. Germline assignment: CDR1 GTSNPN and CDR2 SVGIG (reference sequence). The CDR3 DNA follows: TGTGCCTGGAGTACGGGGGGCCAAGAGACCCAGTACTTC. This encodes CAWSTGGQETQYF.

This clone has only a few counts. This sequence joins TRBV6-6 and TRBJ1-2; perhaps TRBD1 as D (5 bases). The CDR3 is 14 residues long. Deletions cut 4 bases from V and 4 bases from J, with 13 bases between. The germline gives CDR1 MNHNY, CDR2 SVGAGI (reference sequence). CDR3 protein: CASSSATEVYGYTF. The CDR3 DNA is TGTGCCAGCAGTTCCGCGACAGAAGTCTATGGCTACACCTTC.

CDR3 sequence reads: CASRGQTGNTIYF. CDR3 sequence (DNA): TGCGCCAGCAGAGGACAGACTGGAAACACCATATATTTT. The chain is built from TRBV5-1 and TRBJ1-3; tentative D call: TRBD1 (6 bases). V shed 5 bases and J shed 2 bases, with 8 bases lying between them. This CDR3 region has 13 residues. Germline lookup yields CDR1 SGHRS and CDR2 YFSETQ.

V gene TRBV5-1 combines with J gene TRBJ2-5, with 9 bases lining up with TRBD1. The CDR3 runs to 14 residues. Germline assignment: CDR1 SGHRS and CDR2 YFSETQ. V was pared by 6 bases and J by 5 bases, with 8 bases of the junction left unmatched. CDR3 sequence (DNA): TGCGCCAGCAACGGACAGGGGATTTACGAGACCCAGTACTTC. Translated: CASNGQGIYETQYF.

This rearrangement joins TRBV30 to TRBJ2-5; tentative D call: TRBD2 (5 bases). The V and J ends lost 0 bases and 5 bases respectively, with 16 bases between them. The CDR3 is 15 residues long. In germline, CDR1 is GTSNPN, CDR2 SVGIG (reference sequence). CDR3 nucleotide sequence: TGTGCCTGGAGTGTAGGGATTCTAGCAAGGGAGACCCAGTACTTC. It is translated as CAWSVGILARETQYF.